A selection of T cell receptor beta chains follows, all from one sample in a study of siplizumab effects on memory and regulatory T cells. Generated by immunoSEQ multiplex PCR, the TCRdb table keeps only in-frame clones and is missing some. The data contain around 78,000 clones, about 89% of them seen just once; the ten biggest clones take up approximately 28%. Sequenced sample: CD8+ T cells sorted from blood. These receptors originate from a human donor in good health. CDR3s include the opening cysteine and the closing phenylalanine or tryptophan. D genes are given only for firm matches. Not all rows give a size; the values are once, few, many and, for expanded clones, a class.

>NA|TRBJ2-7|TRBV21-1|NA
CASSTKVAELSGF
TGTGCCAGCAGCACCAAGGTGGCGGAATTATCAGGCTTC
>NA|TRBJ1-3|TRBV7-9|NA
CASSVILGYSGNTIYF
TGTGCCAGCAGCGTGATTCTCGGCTACTCTGGAAACACCATATATTTT
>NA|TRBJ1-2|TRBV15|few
CATSSVRLTGYTF
TGTGCCACCAGCAGCGTCCGGCTTACTGGCTACACCTTC
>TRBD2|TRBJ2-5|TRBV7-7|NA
CASSLGGGRGETQYF
TGTGCCAGCAGCTTAGGCGGGGGGCGAGGAGAGACCCAGTACTTC
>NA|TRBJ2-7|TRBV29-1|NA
CSVEEVTIVGYEQYF
TGCAGCGTTGAGGAGGTCACCATTGTGGGCTACGAGCAGTACTTC
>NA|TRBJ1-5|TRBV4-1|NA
CASSHIHGSNQPQHF
TGCGCCAGCAGCCATATTCATGGTAGTAATCAGCCCCAGCATTTT
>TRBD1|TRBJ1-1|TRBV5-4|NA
CASSDPGGSTEAFF
TGTGCCAGCAGCGACCCAGGGGGGAGCACTGAAGCTTTCTTT
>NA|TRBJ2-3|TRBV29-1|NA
CSVWTLTDTQYF
TGCAGCGTTTGGACACTCACAGATACGCAGTATTTT
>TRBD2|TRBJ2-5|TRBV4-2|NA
CASSHGLDKETQYF
TGTGCCAGCAGCCACGGACTAGACAAAGAGACCCAGTACTTC
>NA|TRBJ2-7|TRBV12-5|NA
CASGLSDFYEQYF
TGTGCTAGTGGTTTGTCGGACTTTTACGAGCAGTACTTC
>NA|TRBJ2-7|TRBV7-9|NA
CASSSVGWTSYEQYF
TGTGCCAGCAGCTCGGTTGGCTGGACCTCCTACGAGCAGTACTTC
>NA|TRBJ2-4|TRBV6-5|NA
CASSGGRAKNIQYF
TGTGCCAGCAGCGGGGGGCGGGCCAAAAACATTCAGTACTTC
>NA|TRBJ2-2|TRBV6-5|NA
CASSPGLYTGELFF
TGTGCCAGCAGTCCGGGCCTTTACACCGGGGAGCTGTTTTTT
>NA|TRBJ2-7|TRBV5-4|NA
CASSLRHDYEQYF
TGTGCCAGCAGCTTGAGGCACGACTACGAGCAGTACTTC
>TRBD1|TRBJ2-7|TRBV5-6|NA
CASSLGAGGYEQYF
TGTGCCAGCAGCTTGGGGGCAGGGGGATACGAGCAGTACTTC
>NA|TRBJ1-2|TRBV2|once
CASTDYGYTF
TGTGCCAGCACCGACTATGGCTACACCTTC
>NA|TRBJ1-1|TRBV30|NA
CAWSVLGTEAFF
TGTGCCTGGAGTGTACTCGGGACTGAAGCTTTCTTT
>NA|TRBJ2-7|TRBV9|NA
CASSVAHEQYF
TGTGCCAGCAGCGTAGCTCACGAGCAGTACTTC
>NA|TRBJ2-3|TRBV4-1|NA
CASSHQGTDTQYF
TGCGCCAGCAGCCACCAGGGCACAGATACGCAGTATTTT
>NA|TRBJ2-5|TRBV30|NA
CAWSGGVEGWPQETQYF
TGTGCCTGGAGTGGGGGGGTGGAGGGTTGGCCTCAAGAGACCCAGTACTTC
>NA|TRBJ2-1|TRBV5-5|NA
CASSRVNEQFF
TGTGCCAGCAGTCGAGTGAATGAGCAGTTCTTC
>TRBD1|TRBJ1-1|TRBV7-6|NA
CASSSSTGGTEAFF
TGTGCCAGCAGCTCTTCCACAGGGGGAACTGAAGCTTTCTTT
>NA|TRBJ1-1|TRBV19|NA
CAISPGGGAGPEAFF
TGTGCCATATCCCCTGGCGGGGGGGCCGGACCTGAAGCTTTCTTT
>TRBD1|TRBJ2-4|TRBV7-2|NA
CASSARQGLDIQYF
TGTGCCAGCAGCGCCCGACAGGGGTTGGACATTCAGTACTTC
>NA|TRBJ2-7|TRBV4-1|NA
CASSQAPGVNYEQYF
TGCGCCAGCAGCCAAGCCCCGGGAGTCAACTACGAGCAGTACTTC
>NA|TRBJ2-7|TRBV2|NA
CAIRDGDSYEQYF
TGTGCCATCAGGGACGGTGACTCCTACGAGCAGTACTTC
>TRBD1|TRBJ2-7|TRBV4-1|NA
CASSFRQGYEQYF
TGCGCCAGCAGCTTTCGACAGGGGTACGAGCAGTACTTC
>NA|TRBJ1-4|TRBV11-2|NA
CASSPSGSTNEKLFF
TGTGCCAGCAGCCCCTCGGGTTCGACTAATGAAAAACTGTTTTTT
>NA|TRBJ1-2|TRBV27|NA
CASSLNEMGYGYTF
TGTGCCAGCAGTTTAAATGAAATGGGCTATGGCTACACCTTC
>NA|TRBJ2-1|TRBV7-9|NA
CASDRAGTYNEQFF
TGTGCCAGCGATCGGGCAGGAACCTACAATGAGCAGTTCTTC
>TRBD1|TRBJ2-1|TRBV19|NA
CASSTGTGLQQFF
TGTGCCAGTAGTACCGGGACAGGGCTTCAGCAGTTCTTC
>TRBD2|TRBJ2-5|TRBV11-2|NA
CASSLDRLAALEKYF
TGTGCCAGCAGCTTAGATCGACTAGCGGCTCTGGAGAAGTACTTC
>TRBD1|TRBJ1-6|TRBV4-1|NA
CASSQDPRTGTPLHF
TGTGCCAGCAGCCAAGATCCAAGGACAGGGACACCCCTCCACTTT
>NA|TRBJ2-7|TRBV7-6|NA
CASSLAISDEQYF
TGTGCCAGCAGCTTAGCAATTTCGGACGAGCAGTACTTC
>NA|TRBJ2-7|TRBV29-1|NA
CSVGASYEQYF
TGCAGCGTAGGGGCCTCCTACGAGCAGTACTTC
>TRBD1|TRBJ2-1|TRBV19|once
CASSMDRGQSSGPYNEQFF
TGTGCCAGTAGTATGGACAGGGGGCAGTCTAGCGGACCCTACAATGAGCAGTTCTTC
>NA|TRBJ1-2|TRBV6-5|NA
CASSYKQGNYGYTF
TGTGCCAGCAGTTACAAACAGGGCAACTATGGCTACACCTTC
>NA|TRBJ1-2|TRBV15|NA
CATRQDNGVYGYTF
TGTGCCACCAGGCAGGACAATGGGGTCTATGGCTACACCTTC
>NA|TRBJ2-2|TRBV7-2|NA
CASSPDRFNTGELFF
TGTGCCAGCAGCCCTGACAGATTCAACACCGGGGAGCTGTTTTTT
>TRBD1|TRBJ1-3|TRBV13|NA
CASRDRQGAPLSAPSGNTIYF
TGTGCCAGCAGAGATAGACAGGGGGCACCCCTTTCCGCTCCCTCTGGAAACACCATATATTTT
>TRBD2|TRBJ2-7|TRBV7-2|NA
CASSLGRSGVPYEQYF
TGTGCCAGCAGCTTAGGACGTAGCGGGGTGCCCTACGAGCAGTACTTC
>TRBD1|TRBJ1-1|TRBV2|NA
CASSVGTGGVNTEAFF
TGTGCCAGCAGTGTTGGGACAGGGGGCGTCAACACTGAAGCTTTCTTT
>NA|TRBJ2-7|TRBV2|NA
CASSEGPGPFNEQYF
TGTGCCAGCAGTGAAGGCCCGGGACCCTTTAATGAGCAGTACTTC
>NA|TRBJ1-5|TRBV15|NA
CATSRFVGGPDQPQHF
TGTGCCACCAGCAGGTTCGTGGGAGGCCCAGATCAGCCCCAGCATTTT
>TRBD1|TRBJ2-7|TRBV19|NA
CASSWGTGHYEQYF
TGTGCCAGTAGTTGGGGGACAGGGCACTACGAGCAGTACTTC
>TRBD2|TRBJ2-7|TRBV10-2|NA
CASSDPPLAGGTYEQYF
TGCGCCAGCAGTGACCCCCCCCTAGCGGGGGGGACCTACGAGCAGTACTTC
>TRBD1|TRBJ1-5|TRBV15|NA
CATSRERTGSRQPQHF
TGTGCCACCAGCAGAGAACGGACAGGGTCTAGGCAGCCCCAGCATTTT
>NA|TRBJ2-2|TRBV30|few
CAWSFGELFF
TGTGCCTGGAGTTTCGGGGAGCTGTTTTTT
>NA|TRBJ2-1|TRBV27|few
CASSYPGSYNEQFF
TGTGCCAGCAGCTACCCGGGATCTTACAATGAGCAGTTCTTC
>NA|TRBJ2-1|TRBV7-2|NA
CASSLWDAGYNEQFF
TGTGCCAGCAGCTTGTGGGACGCGGGATACAATGAGCAGTTCTTC
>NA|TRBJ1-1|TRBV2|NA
CASKTDIGTEAFF
TGTGCCAGCAAAACGGACATCGGCACTGAAGCTTTCTTT
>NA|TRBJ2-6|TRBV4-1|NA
CASSQDIGGSGANVLTF
TGCGCCAGCAGCCAAGATATAGGGGGCTCTGGGGCCAACGTCCTGACTTTC
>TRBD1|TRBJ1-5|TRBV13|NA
CASRSRGSNQPQHF
TGTGCCAGCCGCTCCAGGGGGAGCAATCAGCCCCAGCATTTT
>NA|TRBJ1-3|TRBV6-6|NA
CASTGGRDTIYF
TGTGCCAGCACAGGTGGCCGGGACACCATATATTTT
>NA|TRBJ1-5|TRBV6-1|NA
CASSEFRVYSNQPQHF
TGTGCCAGCAGTGAATTTCGGGTCTATAGCAATCAGCCCCAGCATTTT